This TCR beta chain was sequenced during a study of shared clonotypes between healthy human individuals. The V gene lost 0 bases and the J gene lost 10 bases, with 12 bases spanning the gap. CDR1 WSHSY and CDR2 SAAADI come from the germline V gene. The CDR3 covers 13 residues. The table came from immunoSEQ multiplex PCR; TCRdb's copy has only in-frame clones and leaves some out. The profile shows millions of clones, roughly 92% of them singletons. The V call is TRBV10-2, the J call TRBJ2-5; D gene ambiguous. Material for sequencing was naive CD4+ T cells sorted from blood. This sample's subset: CD45RA+ positively selected. The source is a man between 18 and 35 years old in good health. This chain's CDR3 is CASSESPSVGQYF. For the CDR3, the DNA is TGCGCCAGCAGTGAGTCCCCCTCAGTGGGCCAGTACTTC.